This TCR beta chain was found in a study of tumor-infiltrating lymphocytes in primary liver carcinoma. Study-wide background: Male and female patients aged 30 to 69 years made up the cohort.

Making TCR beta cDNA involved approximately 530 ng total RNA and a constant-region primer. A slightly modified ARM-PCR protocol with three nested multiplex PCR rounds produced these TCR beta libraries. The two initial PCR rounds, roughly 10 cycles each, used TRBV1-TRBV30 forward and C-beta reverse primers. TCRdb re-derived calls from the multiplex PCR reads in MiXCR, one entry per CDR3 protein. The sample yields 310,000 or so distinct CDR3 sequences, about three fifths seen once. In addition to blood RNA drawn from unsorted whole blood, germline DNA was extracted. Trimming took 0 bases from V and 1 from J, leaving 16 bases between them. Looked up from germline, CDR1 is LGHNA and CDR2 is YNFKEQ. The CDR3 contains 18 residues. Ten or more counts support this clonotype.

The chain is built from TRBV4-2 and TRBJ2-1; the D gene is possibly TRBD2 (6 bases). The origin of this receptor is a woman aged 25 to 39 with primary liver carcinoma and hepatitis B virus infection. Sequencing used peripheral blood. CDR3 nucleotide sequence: TGTGCCAGCAGCCAAGATCAAACGGCGGGAAAGTCCTACAATGAGCAGTTCTTC. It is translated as CASSQDQTAGKSYNEQFF.